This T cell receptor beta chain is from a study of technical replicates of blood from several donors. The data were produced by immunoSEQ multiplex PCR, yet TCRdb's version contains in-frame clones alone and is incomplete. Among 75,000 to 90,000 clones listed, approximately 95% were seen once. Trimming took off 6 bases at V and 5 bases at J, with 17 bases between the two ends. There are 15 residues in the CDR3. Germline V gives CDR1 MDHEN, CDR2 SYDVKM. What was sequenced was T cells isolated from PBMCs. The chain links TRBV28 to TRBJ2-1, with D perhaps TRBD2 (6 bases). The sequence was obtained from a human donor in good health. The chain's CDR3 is CASRVRDSRNNEQFF. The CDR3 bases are TGTGCCAGCAGGGTCCGGGACTCCCGAAACAATGAGCAGTTCTTC. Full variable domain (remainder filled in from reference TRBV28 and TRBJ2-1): DVKVTQSSRYLVKRTGEKVFLECVQDMDHENMFWYRQDPGLGLRLIYFSYDVKMKEKGDIPEGYSVSREKKERFSLILESASTNQTSMYLCASRVRDSRNNEQFFGPGTRLTVL.